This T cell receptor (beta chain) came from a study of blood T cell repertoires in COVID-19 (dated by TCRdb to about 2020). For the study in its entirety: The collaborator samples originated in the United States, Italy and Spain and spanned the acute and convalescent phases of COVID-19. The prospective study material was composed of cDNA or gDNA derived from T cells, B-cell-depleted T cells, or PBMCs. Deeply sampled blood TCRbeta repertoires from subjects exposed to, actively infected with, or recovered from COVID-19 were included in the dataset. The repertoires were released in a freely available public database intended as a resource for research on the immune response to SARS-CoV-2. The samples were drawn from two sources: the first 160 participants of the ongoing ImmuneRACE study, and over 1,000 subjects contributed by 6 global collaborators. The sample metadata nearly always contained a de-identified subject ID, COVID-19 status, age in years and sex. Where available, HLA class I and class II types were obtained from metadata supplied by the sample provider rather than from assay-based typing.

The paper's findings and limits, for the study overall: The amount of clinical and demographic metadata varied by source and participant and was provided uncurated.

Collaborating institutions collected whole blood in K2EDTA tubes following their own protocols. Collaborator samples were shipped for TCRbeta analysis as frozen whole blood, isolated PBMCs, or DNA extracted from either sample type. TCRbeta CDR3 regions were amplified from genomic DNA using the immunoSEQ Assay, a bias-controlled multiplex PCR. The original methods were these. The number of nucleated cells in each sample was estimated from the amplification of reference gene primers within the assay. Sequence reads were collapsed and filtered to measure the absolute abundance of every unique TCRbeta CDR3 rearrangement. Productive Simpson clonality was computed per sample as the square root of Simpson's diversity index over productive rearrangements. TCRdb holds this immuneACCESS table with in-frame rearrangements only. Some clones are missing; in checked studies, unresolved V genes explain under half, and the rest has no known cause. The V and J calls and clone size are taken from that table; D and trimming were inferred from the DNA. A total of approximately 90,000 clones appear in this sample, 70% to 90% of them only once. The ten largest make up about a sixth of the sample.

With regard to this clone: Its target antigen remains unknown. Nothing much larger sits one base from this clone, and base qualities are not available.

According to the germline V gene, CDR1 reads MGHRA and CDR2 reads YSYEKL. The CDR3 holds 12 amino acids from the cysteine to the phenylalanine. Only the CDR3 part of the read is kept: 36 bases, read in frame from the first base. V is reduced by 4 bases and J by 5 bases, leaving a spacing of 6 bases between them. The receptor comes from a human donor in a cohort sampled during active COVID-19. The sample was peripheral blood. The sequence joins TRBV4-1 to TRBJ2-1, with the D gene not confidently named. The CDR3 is CASSPANNEQFF. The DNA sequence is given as TGCGCCAGCAGCCCCGCTAACAATGAGCAGTTCTTC.